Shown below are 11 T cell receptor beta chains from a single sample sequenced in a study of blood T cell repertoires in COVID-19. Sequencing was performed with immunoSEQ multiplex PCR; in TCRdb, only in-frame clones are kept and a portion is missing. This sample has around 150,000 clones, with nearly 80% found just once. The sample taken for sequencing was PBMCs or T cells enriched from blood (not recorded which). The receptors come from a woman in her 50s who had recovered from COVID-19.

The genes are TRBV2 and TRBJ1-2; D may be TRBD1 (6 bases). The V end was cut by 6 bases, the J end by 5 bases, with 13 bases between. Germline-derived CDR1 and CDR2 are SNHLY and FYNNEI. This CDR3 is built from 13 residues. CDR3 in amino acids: CASRDGTSYGYTF. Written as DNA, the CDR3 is TGTGCCAGCAGGGACGGGACATCTTATGGCTACACCTTC.

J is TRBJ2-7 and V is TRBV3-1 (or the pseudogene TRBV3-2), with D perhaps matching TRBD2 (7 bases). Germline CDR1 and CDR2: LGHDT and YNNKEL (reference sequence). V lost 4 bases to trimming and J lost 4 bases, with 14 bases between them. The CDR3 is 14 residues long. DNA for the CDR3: TGTGCCAGCAGCCCAAAGGGGGGGGCTTACGAGCAGTACTTC. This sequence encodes CASSPKGGAYEQYF.

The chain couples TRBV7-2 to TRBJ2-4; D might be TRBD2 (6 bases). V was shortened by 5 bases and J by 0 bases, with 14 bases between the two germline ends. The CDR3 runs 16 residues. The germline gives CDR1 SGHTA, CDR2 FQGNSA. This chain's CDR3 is CASSALTREAKNIQYF. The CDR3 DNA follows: TGTGCCAGCAGCGCCCTTACGCGGGAAGCCAAAAACATTCAGTACTTC.

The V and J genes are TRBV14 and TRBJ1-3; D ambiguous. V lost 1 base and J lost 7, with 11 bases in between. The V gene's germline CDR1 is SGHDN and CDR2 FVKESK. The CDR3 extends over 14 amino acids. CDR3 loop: CASSQVSPPNTIYF. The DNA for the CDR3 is TGTGCCAGCAGCCAAGTCTCCCCCCCTAACACCATATATTTT. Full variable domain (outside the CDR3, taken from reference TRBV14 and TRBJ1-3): EAGVTQFPSHSVIEKGQTVTLRCDPISGHDNLYWYRRVMGKEIKFLLHFVKESKQDESGMPNNRFLAERTGGTYSTLKVQPAELEDSGVYFCASSQVSPPNTIYFGEGSWLTVV.

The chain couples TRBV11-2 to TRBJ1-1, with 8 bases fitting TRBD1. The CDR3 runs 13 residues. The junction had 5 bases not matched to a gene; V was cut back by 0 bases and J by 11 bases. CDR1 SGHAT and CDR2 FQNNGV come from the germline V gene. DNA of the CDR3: TGTGCCAGCAGCTTAGAAAGACAGGGGAGGGCTTTCTTT. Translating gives CASSLERQGRAFF.

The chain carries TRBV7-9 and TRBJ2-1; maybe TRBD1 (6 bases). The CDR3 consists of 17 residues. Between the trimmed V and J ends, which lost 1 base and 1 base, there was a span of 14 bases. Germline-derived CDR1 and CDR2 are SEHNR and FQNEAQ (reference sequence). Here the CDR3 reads CASSLGGRGQSYNEQFF. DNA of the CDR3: TGTGCCAGCAGCTTAGGAGGCCGGGGACAATCCTACAATGAGCAGTTCTTC.

The CDR3 nucleotides read TGTGCCAGCAGCCAAGCTATCGAGAGGCAGTACTTC. It codes for CASSQAIERQYF. The chain couples TRBV14 to TRBJ2-7, with D unresolved. The V end lost 1 base, the J end lost 9 bases, and 10 bases lay between the germline ends. Looked up from germline, CDR1 is SGHDN and CDR2 is FVKESK. The CDR3 loop spans 12 amino acids.

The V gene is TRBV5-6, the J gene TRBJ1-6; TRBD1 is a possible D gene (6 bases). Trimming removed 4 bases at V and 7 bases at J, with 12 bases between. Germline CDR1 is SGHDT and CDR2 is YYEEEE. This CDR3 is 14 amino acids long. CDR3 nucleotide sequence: TGTGCCAGCAGCCCCGGGACAAGAAATTCACCCCTCCACTTT. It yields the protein CASSPGTRNSPLHF. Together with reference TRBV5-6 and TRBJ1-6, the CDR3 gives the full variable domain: DAGVTQSPTHLIKTRGQQVTLRCSPKSGHDTVSWYQQALGQGPQFIFQYYEEEERQRGNFPDRFSGHQFPNYSSELNVNALLLGDSALYLCASSPGTRNSPLHFGNGTRLTVT.

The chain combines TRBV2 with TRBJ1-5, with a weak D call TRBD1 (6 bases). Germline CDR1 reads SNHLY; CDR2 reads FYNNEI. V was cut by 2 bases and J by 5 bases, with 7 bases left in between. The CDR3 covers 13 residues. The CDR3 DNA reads TGTGCCAGCAGTGAACAGGGGTATCAGCCCCAGCATTTT. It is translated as CASSEQGYQPQHF.

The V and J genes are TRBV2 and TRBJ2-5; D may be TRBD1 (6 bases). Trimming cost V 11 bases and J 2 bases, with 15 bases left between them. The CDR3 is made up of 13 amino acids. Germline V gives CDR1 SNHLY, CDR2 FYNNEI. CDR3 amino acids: CAGSGQLQETQYF. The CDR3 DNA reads TGTGCCGGTTCGGGACAACTGCAAGAGACCCAGTACTTC. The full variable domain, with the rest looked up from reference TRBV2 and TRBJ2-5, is EPEVTQTPSHQVTQMGQEVILRCVPISNHLYFYWYRQILGQKVEFLVSFYNNEISEKSEIFDDQFSVERPDGSNFTLKIRSTKLEDSAMYFCAGSGQLQETQYFGPGTRLLVL.

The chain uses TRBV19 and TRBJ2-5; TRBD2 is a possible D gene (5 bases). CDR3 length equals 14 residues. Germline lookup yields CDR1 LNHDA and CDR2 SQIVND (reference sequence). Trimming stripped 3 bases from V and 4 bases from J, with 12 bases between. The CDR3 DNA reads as TGTGCCAGTAGTATGGTAGCGAGCGCAGAGACCCAGTACTTC. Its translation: CASSMVASAETQYF.